Following are 7 T cell receptor beta chains from one sample sequenced in a study of T cell changes during pregnancy in multiple sclerosis. Method: immunoSEQ multiplex PCR; TCRdb's copy keeps in-frame clones and lacks some. The table records about 79,000 clones, about nine tenths of them present only once. This specimen was CD4+ T cells from peripheral blood mononuclear cells, taken in the second trimester of pregnancy. The receptors shown here come from a female donor with multiple sclerosis, enrolled in a pregnancy study.

The chain joins TRBV6-5 to TRBJ2-3; 7 bases align to TRBD2. The CDR3 is 15 amino acids. Germline V gives CDR1 MNHEY, CDR2 SVGAGI. V was pared by 2 bases and J by 0 bases, with 2 bases of the junction left unmatched. CDR3 nucleotide sequence: TGTGCCAGCAGTTACGGGAGGGATAGCACAGATACGCAGTATTTT. This gives the protein CASSYGRDSTDTQYF.

The chain employs TRBV4-1 and TRBJ2-7; 15 nucleotides agree with TRBD2. The CDR3 has 16 amino acids. J was trimmed by 4 bases and V by 1 base; bases with no gene match: 2. Germline CDR1 MGHRA, CDR2 YSYEKL. CDR3 sequence: CASSQGTSGGGYEQYF. CDR3 DNA: TGCGCCAGCAGCCAAGGGACTAGCGGGGGGGGATACGAGCAGTACTTC.

This clone was recorded a few times. The chain joins TRBV11-3 to TRBJ2-3; 7 bases match TRBD2. V shed 0 bases, J shed 5 bases, and the junction held 5 bases outside the gene matches. The CDR3 is 15 amino acids. The germline gives CDR1 SGHNT, CDR2 YENEEA. The CDR3 loop is CASSLDSAGEDTQYF. The DNA for the CDR3 is TGTGCCAGCAGCTTAGATAGCGCGGGGGAAGATACGCAGTATTTT.

The chain links TRBV28 to TRBJ1-4; D is unclear. The V gene's germline CDR1 is MDHEN and CDR2 SYDVKM. V was shortened by 3 bases and J by 7 bases, with 9 bases between the two germline ends. This CDR3 comprises 13 residues. The CDR3 region is CASSLLEPEKLFF. In DNA, the CDR3 is TGTGCCAGCAGTTTGCTGGAGCCTGAAAAACTGTTTTTT.

This clone turned up a few times. The chain couples TRBV7-2 to TRBJ2-1; 11 bases align to TRBD2. Germline V lookup: CDR1 SGHTA, CDR2 FQGNSA. The ends lost 3 bases at V and 0 bases at J; junction bases unmatched: 4. The CDR3 consists of 17 residues. CDR3 sequence (DNA): TGTGCCAGCAGCTTCGGGACTAGCGGCCGCTCCTACAATGAGCAGTTCTTC. This codes for CASSFGTSGRSYNEQFF.

This sequence joins TRBV6-5 and TRBJ2-1, with 11 bases that match TRBD1. Per germline, CDR1 MNHEY and CDR2 SVGAGI. The CDR3 has 15 amino acids. Trimming cost V 2 bases and J 3 bases; bases outside gene matches: 0. This CDR3 reads CASSYGTGGYNEQFF. In DNA form, the CDR3 reads TGTGCCAGCAGTTACGGGACAGGGGGCTACAATGAGCAGTTCTTC.

J is TRBJ2-5 and V is TRBV27; 8 nucleotides line up with TRBD2. The junction had 25 bases not matched to a gene; V was cut back by 2 bases and J by 5 bases. The V gene's germline CDR1 is MNHEY and CDR2 SMNVEV (reference sequence). The CDR3 totals 21 residues. The CDR3 DNA reads as TGTGCCAGCAGTTTAGGCCGGGGGGGGCTAAGCGGGGGCTACCCTAGGGAGACCCAGTACTTC. Translation gives CASSLGRGGLSGGYPRETQYF.